These T cell receptor beta chains were read from a single sample in a study of shared clonotypes between healthy human individuals. The table came from immunoSEQ multiplex PCR; TCRdb's copy has only in-frame clones and leaves some out. The data contain approximately 1.5 million clones, approximately 98% of them seen just once; the ten biggest clones take up approximately 0.45%. Sequencing used naive CD4+ T cells sorted from blood. These TCRs come from a man in his thirties or forties in good health. Both conserved end residues are part of each CDR3. The D gene is left open where the match is weak. A clone size is listed for some rows: how often the clone was seen (once, few, many), or a class if it is expanded.

D	size	J	V	CDR3	DNA
NA	NA	TRBJ2-7	TRBV19	CASSKDKYYEQYF	TGTGCCAGTAGTAAGGACAAATACTACGAGCAGTACTTC
TRBD2	NA	TRBJ2-1	TRBV5-4	CASSSAPGTSGGNEQFF	TGTGCCAGCAGCTCCGCTCCCGGGACTAGCGGGGGGAATGAGCAGTTCTTC
TRBD1	NA	TRBJ2-1	TRBV10-3	CATTSQGVEDEQFF	TGTGCCACCACTTCCCAGGGGGTCGAGGATGAGCAGTTCTTC
NA	once	TRBJ2-6	TRBV12-2	CASRLFRFTGRDSGANVLTF	TGTGCAAGTCGCTTGTTTCGGTTTACAGGGAGAGACTCTGGGGCCAACGTCCTGACTTTC
NA	NA	TRBJ2-5	TRBV7-8	CASSRTRSETQYF	TGTGCCAGCAGCAGAACCCGGAGTGAGACCCAGTACTTC
TRBD2	NA	TRBJ2-7	TRBV10-3	CAISQLAGEVYEQYF	TGTGCCATCAGTCAACTAGCGGGAGAGGTCTACGAGCAGTACTTC
TRBD2	NA	TRBJ2-2	TRBV30	CAWTSLAGNTGELFF	TGTGCCTGGACTTCACTAGCGGGGAACACCGGGGAGCTGTTTTTT
NA	NA	TRBJ1-1	TRBV27	CASSLGKGEAFF	TGTGCCAGCAGTTTAGGTAAAGGTGAAGCTTTCTTT
NA	once	TRBJ2-3	TRBV5-1	CASSLRLASDTQYF	TGCGCCAGCAGCTTGCGGCTAGCTTCAGATACGCAGTATTTT
NA	NA	TRBJ2-1	TRBV9	CASSALDTEQFF	TGTGCCAGCAGCGCTTTAGACACTGAGCAGTTCTTC
TRBD1	NA	TRBJ1-1	TRBV28	CASSLGTGKMNTEAFF	TGTGCCAGCAGTCTTGGGACAGGGAAGATGAACACTGAAGCTTTCTTT
TRBD1	NA	TRBJ2-7	TRBV18	CASSPPGTGGAYEQYF	TGTGCCAGCTCACCACCGGGGACAGGGGGGGCCTACGAGCAGTACTTC
NA	NA	TRBJ2-6	TRBV19	CASSIDGALGANVLTF	TGTGCCAGTAGTATAGATGGGGCCCTTGGGGCCAACGTCCTGACTTTC
NA	NA	TRBJ1-3	TRBV5-1	CASSDRDPSGNTIYF	TGCGCCAGCAGCGACCGGGACCCCTCTGGAAACACCATATATTTT
TRBD2	NA	TRBJ2-5	TRBV11-2	CASSLWASGRALKETQYF	TGTGCCAGCAGCTTATGGGCTAGCGGGAGGGCCTTAAAAGAGACCCAGTACTTC
NA	NA	TRBJ2-2	TRBV5-1	CASSFTGVSTGELFF	TGCGCCAGCAGCTTTACGGGAGTAAGCACCGGGGAGCTGTTTTTT
TRBD2	once	TRBJ2-3	TRBV18	CASSPGGPRGGDTQYF	TGTGCCAGCTCACCAGGAGGACCCCGCGGGGGGGATACGCAGTATTTT
NA	NA	TRBJ1-2	TRBV19	CASSMSGRYGYTF	TGTGCCAGTAGTATGTCCGGCCGGTATGGCTACACCTTC
TRBD1	NA	TRBJ1-2	TRBV9	CASSPGQGKSGYTF	TGTGCCAGCAGCCCCGGACAGGGAAAGAGTGGCTACACCTTC
NA	NA	TRBJ2-7	TRBV13	CASSLGGDFSVSSYEQYF	TGTGCCAGCAGCTTAGGTGGGGACTTCAGCGTAAGCTCCTACGAGCAGTACTTC
NA	NA	TRBJ1-2	TRBV27	CASSSQGRTSFDYTF	TGTGCCAGCAGTTCACAGGGACGGACAAGTTTTGACTACACCTTC
NA	NA	TRBJ1-3	TRBV6-6	CASSREGRPGNTIYF	TGTGCCAGCAGCCGAGAAGGGAGACCTGGAAACACCATATATTTT
TRBD1	NA	TRBJ2-1	TRBV6-5	CASTDRAEQFF	TGTGCCAGTACCGACAGGGCTGAGCAGTTCTTC
NA	once	TRBJ2-1	TRBV7-8	CASSRKLSYNEQFF	TGTGCCAGCAGCCGTAAGCTGTCTTACAATGAGCAGTTCTTC
NA	once	TRBJ2-7	TRBV5-1	CASSLGTPLEQYF	TGCGCCAGCAGCTTGGGGACACCTTTAGAGCAGTACTTC
NA	once	TRBJ2-2	TRBV29-1	CSAAVVKGATGELFF	TGCAGCGCCGCAGTGGTCAAGGGTGCCACCGGGGAGCTGTTTTTT
TRBD2	NA	TRBJ2-5	TRBV5-1	CASSLGTSEEGETQYF	TGCGCCAGCAGCTTGGGGACTAGCGAAGAGGGAGAGACCCAGTACTTC
NA	NA	TRBJ2-7	TRBV11-2	CASSPPGRVTYYEQYF	TGTGCCAGCAGCCCCCCCGGGCGGGTCACCTACTACGAGCAGTACTTC
NA	NA	TRBJ2-1	TRBV10-1	CASSGNEQFF	TGCGCCAGCAGTGGGAATGAGCAGTTCTTC
TRBD1	NA	TRBJ2-7	TRBV18	CASSLPQGQTYEQYF	TGTGCCAGCTCACTCCCTCAGGGACAGACCTACGAGCAGTACTTC
TRBD2	NA	TRBJ2-1	TRBV18	CASSPVNSGIFYNEQFF	TGTGCCAGCTCACCGGTAAATAGCGGGATCTTCTACAATGAGCAGTTCTTC
TRBD2	NA	TRBJ2-1	TRBV10-2	CASTLLAGKDNEQFF	TGCGCCAGCACCCTCCTAGCGGGAAAAGACAATGAGCAGTTCTTC
TRBD1	NA	TRBJ1-1	TRBV7-2	CASSPTRTGTAGAFF	TGTGCCAGCAGCCCCACACGGACAGGGACCGCGGGGGCTTTCTTT
TRBD2	once	TRBJ2-3	TRBV28	CASSPGLANTDTQYF	TGTGCCAGCAGTCCAGGACTAGCGAACACAGATACGCAGTATTTT
TRBD1	NA	TRBJ1-1	TRBV5-5	CASQQGAYEAFF	TGTGCCAGCCAACAGGGGGCATATGAAGCTTTCTTT
NA	NA	TRBJ2-2	TRBV10-2	CASSGRVEAGELFF	TGCGCCAGCAGTGGGAGGGTGGAAGCCGGGGAGCTGTTTTTT
NA	NA	TRBJ2-3	TRBV27	CASSFRGTDTQYF	TGTGCCAGCAGTTTCCGGGGCACAGATACGCAGTATTTT
TRBD2	NA	TRBJ2-5	TRBV12-5	CASGLTSPQETQYF	TGTGCTAGTGGCCTGACTAGCCCCCAAGAGACCCAGTACTTC
TRBD2	NA	TRBJ2-3	TRBV9	CASSYWGGLAGGADTQYF	TGTGCCAGCAGCTACTGGGGGGGACTAGCGGGAGGTGCGGATACGCAGTATTTT
TRBD2	NA	TRBJ2-6	TRBV5-4	CASSWGLAGGPGANVLTF	TGTGCCAGCAGCTGGGGACTAGCGGGAGGGCCTGGGGCCAACGTCCTGACTTTC
TRBD1	NA	TRBJ2-7	TRBV5-6	CASSFRGLFYYEQYF	TGTGCCAGCAGCTTCAGGGGGCTGTTCTACTACGAGCAGTACTTC
NA	NA	TRBJ1-2	TRBV10-3	CAISALGRDGGYTF	TGTGCCATCAGTGCCCTAGGGCGGGACGGGGGCTACACCTTC
TRBD1	NA	TRBJ1-1	TRBV28	CASSYGQGYMNTEAFF	TGTGCCAGCAGTTATGGACAGGGATACATGAACACTGAAGCTTTCTTT
TRBD2	NA	TRBJ2-5	TRBV10-3	CAISLGLAGVRETQYF	TGTGCCATCAGTCTTGGACTAGCGGGAGTTCGTGAGACCCAGTACTTC